Below are 24 T cell receptor beta chains sequenced from a single sample in a study of blood T cell repertoires in COVID-19. Here immunoSEQ multiplex PCR was the method, and the copy in TCRdb shows in-frame clones only, minus some. The table shows approximately 180,000 clones, with approximately 86% occurring only once. Sequenced: PBMCs or T cells enriched from blood (not recorded which). These receptors were taken from a woman between 55 and 75 years old with acute COVID-19.

The chain has TRBV29-1 and TRBJ1-1; the D is unclear. In germline, CDR1 is SQVTM, CDR2 ANQGSEA. The CDR3 is 13 residues long. V shed 1 base and J shed 1 base, with 7 bases lying between them. CDR3 region: CSVEGRRNTEAFF. DNA of the CDR3: TGCAGCGTTGAAGGGCGGAGGAACACTGAAGCTTTCTTT.

The chain is built from TRBV27 and TRBJ1-5, with 8 bases aligning to TRBD1. J lost 1 base, V lost 6 bases, and 2 bases had no gene match. The germline CDR1 and CDR2 sequences are MNHEY and SMNVEV (reference sequence). The CDR3 length is 14 residues. CDR3 in DNA: TGTGCCAGCAGCCGACAGGGGAGCAATCAGCCCCAGCATTTT. This sequence encodes CASSRQGSNQPQHF.

This clone has a single count. V is TRBV19 and J is TRBJ2-5, with D possibly TRBD1 on 6 matching bases. Trimming pared 5 bases from V and 1 base from J, leaving 14 bases between. Germline CDR1 and CDR2: LNHDA and SQIVND (reference sequence). The CDR3 is made up of 15 amino acids. The CDR3 DNA follows: TGTGCCAGTAGTCACGACCTGGGGGCCCAAGAGACCCAGTACTTC. This encodes CASSHDLGAQETQYF.

Details on this clone: Its ends do not fully match the called genes, so a read error is possible. This chain joins TRBV7-8 and TRBJ1-5; a weak D match, TRBD1 (5 bases). CDR1 and CDR2 from the germline V gene are SGHVS and FQNEAQ. The CDR3 is 14 amino acids. The CDR3 is CASRLGASNQPQHF. As DNA, the CDR3 is TGTGCCAGCAGATTAGGGGCTAGCAATCAGCCCCAGCATTTT.

The V and J genes are TRBV5-5 and TRBJ2-3; the match to TRBD2 covers 11 bases. The CDR3 consists of 16 residues. Germline-derived CDR1 and CDR2 are SGHKS and YYEKEE (reference sequence). The ends lost 4 bases at V and 2 bases at J; junction bases unmatched: 6. CDR3 coding DNA: TGTGCCAGCAGCCCCGGGACTAGCGGACCCACAGATACGCAGTATTTT. The encoded protein is CASSPGTSGPTDTQYF.

This clone was counted only a few times. V is TRBV3-1 (or the pseudogene TRBV3-2) and J is TRBJ1-2, with D tentatively TRBD1 (5 bases). This CDR3 has 15 amino acids. V lost 1 base to trimming and J lost 3 bases, with 12 bases between them. Looked up from germline, CDR1 is LGHDT and CDR2 is YNNKEL (reference sequence). CDR3 in amino acids: CASSQGRGVYYGYTF. The CDR3 nucleotides read TGTGCCAGCAGCCAAGGTCGGGGGGTTTACTATGGCTACACCTTC.

The chain links TRBV27 to TRBJ2-7, with a tentative D call TRBD2 (5 bases). V lost 8 bases and J lost 5, with 16 bases in between. The germline V gene encodes CDR1 MNHEY and CDR2 SMNVEV (reference sequence). This CDR3 is built from 13 residues. For the CDR3, the DNA is TGTGCCAGCGGAAGGGAGTATCCACACGAGCAGTACTTC. Protein product: CASGREYPHEQYF.

This clone was counted a few times. The J gene is TRBJ2-1, the V gene TRBV27, with 13 bases aligning to TRBD2. The CDR3 is 16 residues long. Trimming cost V 5 bases and J 10 bases; bases outside gene matches: 11. Looked up from germline, CDR1 is MNHEY and CDR2 is SMNVEV (reference sequence). Here the CDR3 reads CASSAHGLAGVEEQFF. Here the CDR3 DNA reads TGTGCCAGCAGTGCCCACGGACTAGCGGGAGTCGAGGAGCAGTTCTTC.

V usage is TRBV5-1 and J usage is TRBJ2-3, with TRBD1 identical over 7 bases. The V gene end was trimmed by 4 bases and the J gene end by 0 bases; junction bases not matched to a gene: 8. The CDR3 runs to 16 residues. Germline V lookup: CDR1 SGHRS, CDR2 YFSETQ. CDR3 DNA: TGCGCCAGCAGCCTCGGGACAGCCCTTAGCACAGATACGCAGTATTTT. Translation: CASSLGTALSTDTQYF.

The CDR3 bases are TGTGCCAGCTCACCACCCGGCCAGGGTGGCAATCAGCCCCAGCATTTT. It codes for CASSPPGQGGNQPQHF. V is TRBV18 and J is TRBJ1-5; possibly TRBD1 for D (5 bases). Germline loops: CDR1 KGHSH, CDR2 LQKENI. The CDR3 has 16 amino acids. The V end lost 0 bases, the J end lost 2 bases, and 11 bases lay between the germline ends.

This clone was counted only a few times. The chain carries TRBV18 and TRBJ1-1; 8 nucleotides align to TRBD1. This CDR3 spans 15 amino acids. With V trimmed by 2 bases and J by 4 bases, 6 bases remained unmatched. Per the germline V gene, CDR1 is KGHSH and CDR2 is LQKENI. The DNA for the CDR3 is TGTGCCAGCTCACCAATGTCGGACAGGGCCACTGAAGCTTTCTTT. Translating it yields CASSPMSDRATEAFF.

The CDR3 loop is CASSPGTTYEQYF. CDR3 coding DNA: TGCGCCAGCTCCCCGGGGACTACATACGAGCAGTACTTC. The gene calls are TRBV4-3 and TRBJ2-7, with 7 bases that match TRBD2. The CDR3 runs to 13 residues. Per germline, CDR1 LGHNA and CDR2 YSLEER. The junction had 8 bases not matched to a gene; V was cut back by 8 bases and J by 4 bases.

The J gene is TRBJ1-6, the V gene TRBV6-4; D ambiguous. The germline gives CDR1 MRHNA, CDR2 SNTAGT. The CDR3 runs to 14 residues. The germline V and J ends were trimmed by 5 bases and 7 bases, with 12 bases remaining between them. CDR3 region: CASSPAGGNSPLHF. CDR3 DNA: TGTGCCAGCAGTCCCGCGGGCGGGAATTCACCCCTCCACTTT.

The V and J genes are TRBV7-2 and TRBJ2-6; D possibly corresponds to TRBD2 (6 bases). CDR1 and CDR2 from the germline V gene are SGHTA and FQGNSA. The CDR3 spans 15 residues. Deletions cut 2 bases from V and 1 base from J, with 6 bases between. CDR3 coding DNA: TGTGCCAGCAGCTTACGGGAGTCTGGGGCCAACGTCCTGACTTTC. Translated: CASSLRESGANVLTF.

The genes are TRBV12-3 or TRBV12-4 and TRBJ2-7; 7 nucleotides line up with TRBD1. V shed 4 bases, J shed 2 bases, and the junction held 2 bases outside the gene matches. This CDR3 has 13 residues. CDR3 amino acids: CASSYGQAYEQYV. The CDR3 DNA is TGTGCCAGCAGTTATGGACAGGCCTACGAGCAGTACGTC.

The CDR3 DNA follows: TGTGCCAGCAGCTTGGGAGGTAGCGGGTCTTACAATGAGCAGTTCTTC. It specifies CASSLGGSGSYNEQFF. The V call is TRBV5-6, the J call TRBJ2-1; 7 bases are shared with TRBD2. The germline gives CDR1 SGHDT, CDR2 YYEEEE. V lost 0 bases, J lost 4 bases, and 7 bases stayed unmatched. CDR3 length: 16 residues.

The genes are TRBV5-4 and TRBJ2-2; TRBD2 matches 14 bases. This CDR3 comprises 15 residues. V shed 4 bases, J shed 6 bases, and the junction held 2 bases outside the gene matches. Per germline, CDR1 SGHNT and CDR2 YYREEE (reference sequence). CDR3 sequence reads: CASSVTSGRAGELFF. CDR3 sequence (DNA): TGTGCCAGCAGCGTGACTAGCGGGAGGGCCGGGGAGCTGTTTTTT.

The V gene is TRBV20-1, the J gene TRBJ1-5; possible D gene TRBD1, 5 bases. V was shortened by 3 bases and J by 6 bases, with 12 bases between the two germline ends. Germline CDR1 and CDR2: DFQATT and SNEGSKA (reference sequence). This CDR3 is 13 amino acids long. The CDR3 loop is CSASSQGSQPQHF. Here the CDR3 DNA reads TGCAGTGCTAGTTCGCAGGGTAGTCAGCCCCAGCATTTT.

J is TRBJ2-3 and V is TRBV6-5; 7 nucleotides match TRBD2. V lost 11 bases, J lost 0 bases, and 2 bases stayed unmatched. Germline CDR1 MNHEY, CDR2 SVGAGI. The CDR3 runs 12 residues. The chain's CDR3 is CASSGSTDTQYF. The CDR3 region has the DNA TGTGCCTCTAGCGGTAGCACAGATACGCAGTATTTT.

The genes are TRBV7-2 and TRBJ2-7; weak D call: TRBD2 (6 bases). CDR1 is SGHTA, CDR2 FQGNSA, per germline. The CDR3 length is 14 residues. The V end lost 5 bases, the J end lost 1 base, and 12 bases lay between the germline ends. The CDR3 loop reads CASSLDAGSYEQYF. The CDR3 DNA is TGTGCCAGCAGCCTAGACGCGGGATCCTACGAGCAGTACTTC.

Written as DNA, the CDR3 is TGCAGCGTGGTCACAGGGGGAAGTACTGAAGCTTTCTTT. It is translated as CSVVTGGSTEAFF. This sequence joins TRBV29-1 and TRBJ1-1, with 8 nucleotides matching TRBD1. Losses at the gene ends were 6 bases for V and 5 bases for J; bases not matched to a gene: 8. CDR1 and CDR2 from the germline V gene are SQVTM and ANQGSEA. The CDR3 has 13 residues.

V usage is TRBV10-3 and J usage is TRBJ2-1; 7 bases match TRBD2. CDR1 ENHRY and CDR2 SYGVKD come from the germline V gene. Losses at the gene ends were 2 bases for V and 6 bases for J; bases not matched to a gene: 10. There are 16 residues in the CDR3. The CDR3 DNA reads as TGTGCCATCAGTGAGACCCGGGACTACCCAATCAATGAGCAGTTCTTC. Its protein product is CAISETRDYPINEQFF.

The chain uses TRBV5-1 and TRBJ1-5, with 9 bases that match TRBD1. The V and J ends lost 3 bases and 4 bases, in that order; junction bases with no gene match: 8. From germline, CDR1 is SGHRS and CDR2 YFSETQ. The CDR3 spans 16 residues. CDR3 protein: CASSWGPGQGNQPQHF. The CDR3 bases are TGCGCCAGCAGCTGGGGTCCGGGACAGGGTAATCAGCCCCAGCATTTT.

The CDR3 protein is CASSSPTRRAKNEQFF. The CDR3 nucleotides are TGTGCCAGCAGCTCTCCGACTCGGCGGGCCAAAAATGAGCAGTTCTTC. The chain links TRBV7-9 to TRBJ2-1; tentatively, D is TRBD2 (5 bases). Looked up from germline, CDR1 is SEHNR and CDR2 is FQNEAQ (reference sequence). V lost 4 bases and J lost 7, with 20 bases in between. The CDR3 sequence is 16 residues long.